The 8 T cell receptor beta chains given below trace back to one sample, sequenced in a study of patients and donors after allogeneic stem cell transplantation. TCRdb analysed the RT-PCR reads with MiXCR anew, one entry per CDR3 protein. The table lists over 350,000 distinct CDR3 sequences, 16% of them singletons. Material for sequencing was blood, either unsorted or a sorted T cell fraction (not recorded which). These receptors were obtained from a human donor who was either an allogeneic HSCT recipient or a stem cell or donor lymphocyte infusion donor (not recorded which). It is not recorded whose cells these are; they may come from a transplant donor.

This clonotype was observed at least ten times. The chain has TRBV10-3 and TRBJ2-3; tentatively, D is TRBD2 (6 bases). This CDR3 is 16 amino acids long. Germline V gene sequence: CDR1 ENHRY, CDR2 SYGVKD. V was shortened by 0 bases and J by 2 bases, with 12 bases between the two germline ends. CDR3 sequence reads: CAISESTRMPTDTQYF. CDR3 DNA: TGTGCCATCAGTGAGTCGACTAGAATGCCCACAGATACGCAGTATTTT.

The rearrangement joins TRBV7-9 to TRBJ2-3; no reliable D call. CDR1 is SEHNR, CDR2 FQNEAQ, per germline (reference sequence). The CDR3 is 16 residues long. Trimming removed 3 bases from V and 2 bases from J, with 15 bases in between. CDR3 nucleotides: TGTGCCAGCAGCTTCGAAACCACTTTCATCACAGATACGCAGTATTTT. It is translated as CASSFETTFITDTQYF.

This clonotype has a handful of counts. The V gene is TRBV7-6, the J gene TRBJ1-1; maybe TRBD1 (5 bases). Germline values: CDR1 SGHVS, CDR2 FNYEAQ. The CDR3 consists of 13 residues. V gave up 10 bases and J gave up 4 bases, with 16 bases separating them. The CDR3 DNA reads as TGTGCCACCCAGAGGGCTGGGGGCACTGAAGCTTTCTTT. Residues: CATQRAGGTEAFF.

The chain has TRBV6-2 or TRBV6-3 and TRBJ2-1, with TRBD1 matching over 10 bases. This CDR3 is 16 amino acids long. CDR1 MNHEY and CDR2 SVGEGT come from the germline V gene. After removal of 4 bases from V and 5 bases from J, the junction contained 8 bases not matched to a gene. The CDR3 DNA sequence: TGTGCCAGCAGTTCCCATGACAGGGGGCCGGACAATGAGCAGTTCTTC. Translating it yields CASSSHDRGPDNEQFF.

The CDR3 DNA reads TGTGCCAGCAGTTCGCGAGGCGGATATGGCTACACCTTC. It codes for CASSSRGGYGYTF. This chain joins TRBV25-1 and TRBJ1-2; D not resolved. The CDR3 is 13 residues long. In germline, CDR1 is MGHDK, CDR2 SYGVNS. With 5 bases removed from V and 5 bases from J, the gap between germline ends came to 12 bases.

This clonotype was detected only a few times. The rearrangement uses TRBV20-1 and TRBJ1-5; TRBD1 might be the D (6 bases). Germline V CDR1 and CDR2: DFQATT, SNEGSKA (reference sequence). This CDR3 region has 15 residues. The V end lost 3 bases, the J end lost 4 bases, and 16 bases lay between the germline ends. CDR3 residues: CSARGPAGENQPQHF. As DNA, the CDR3 is TGCAGTGCTAGGGGGCCGGCAGGGGAAAATCAGCCCCAGCATTTT.

To note about this clonotype: This may come from a read error, since a much larger clone is one base off. The gene calls are TRBV4-2 and TRBJ2-1; D not resolved. Deletions cut 9 bases from V and 6 bases from J, with 18 bases between. CDR3 size: 14 residues. Per germline, CDR1 LGHNA and CDR2 YNFKEQ. The CDR3 DNA sequence: TGTGCCAGTACCTATAGCCTCATCCTCAATGAGCAGTTCTTC. Protein sequence: CASTYSLILNEQFF.

This clonotype was detected only a few times. The chain recombines TRBV29-1 with TRBJ2-7; D is possibly TRBD1 (7 bases). Deletions cut 4 bases from V and 3 bases from J, with 19 bases between. This CDR3 spans 15 amino acids. Germline V gene data show CDR1 as SQVTM and CDR2 as ANQGSEA. The DNA of the CDR3 is TGCAGCGTTGTGGCGGAGGGGGCGTACGTCTACGAGCAGTACTTC. This sequence encodes CSVVAEGAYVYEQYF.